Many counts were recorded for the clone carrying this T cell receptor (beta chain). Amplification yielded TCR beta CDR3 regions, with RNA transcripts as the source. In the first-round RT-PCR of the TCR CDR3, the HTBI primer set was used. From the multiplex PCR reads, TCRdb called clonotypes with MiXCR, one entry per CDR3 protein. Of around 520,000 distinct CDR3 sequences in the sample, 12% to 15% are singletons; the top ten hold around 13%. The source of the sample is a study of T cells in Graves' hyperthyroidism and ophthalmopathy. Each patient was aged 18 to 65 and had newly diagnosed hyperthyroidism of under 2 months' duration. Sequenced sample: blood. The receptor was derived from a woman in her 40s with Graves' hyperthyroidism.

The CDR3 loop is CASSQVAGPYTGELFF. The CDR3 DNA sequence: TGTGCCAGCAGCCAGGTGGCGGGACCGTACACCGGGGAGCTGTTTTTT. The chain couples TRBV7-2 to TRBJ2-2; possible D gene TRBD2, 6 bases. Germline V CDR1 and CDR2: SGHTA, FQGNSA. This CDR3 has 16 residues. V was pared by 5 bases and J by 3 bases, with 16 bases between.